The 25 T cell receptor beta chains listed next were all sequenced from one sample in a study of control samples from healthy donors and cancer patients. The protocol was immunoSEQ multiplex PCR, while the TCRdb copy is restricted to in-frame clones and leaves out a portion. The sample records around 130,000 clones, under 95% being singletons. Sample: blood. The receptors were gathered from a man younger than 35 in good health.

The chain carries TRBV25-1 and TRBJ1-2; D perhaps matches TRBD1 (5 bases). The CDR3 loop spans 15 amino acids. Germline assignment: CDR1 MGHDK and CDR2 SYGVNS. V was clipped by 3 bases and J by 4 bases, with 15 bases between them. Here the CDR3 reads CASSDQRGMGYGYTF. In nucleotides, the CDR3 is TGTGCCAGCAGTGATCAGCGGGGGATGGGCTATGGCTACACCTTC.

This rearrangement joins TRBV13 to TRBJ1-1; possible D gene TRBD1, 5 bases. Germline V gives CDR1 PRHDT, CDR2 FYEKMQ (reference sequence). The CDR3 runs 15 residues. Trimming shortened V by 5 bases and J by 1 base, and 14 bases separated the two germline ends. Written as DNA, the CDR3 is TGTGCCAGCAGCCAGACGGGACGGTCGAACACTGAAGCTTTCTTT. The encoded protein is CASSQTGRSNTEAFF. Based on the CDR3 plus reference TRBV13 and TRBJ1-1, the full variable domain is AAGVIQSPRHLIKEKRETATLKCYPIPRHDTVYWYQQGPGQDPQFLISFYEKMQSDKGSIPDRFSAQQFSDYHSELNMSSLELGDSALYFCASSQTGRSNTEAFFGQGTRLTVV.

This clone is a singleton in its sample. In nucleotides, the CDR3 is TGTGCCAGCAGCGTAAACCCGGCGGGGTGGAATGAAAAACTGTTTTTT. This encodes CASSVNPAGWNEKLFF. The chain is built from TRBV9 and TRBJ1-4; D is unresolved. CDR1 and CDR2 (germline): SGDLS, YYNGEE. This CDR3 is built from 16 residues. The V end lost 1 base, the J end lost 5 bases, and 15 bases lay between the germline ends.

The chain is built from TRBV11-1 and TRBJ1-4; 10 bases match TRBD1. CDR1 is SGHAT, CDR2 FQDESV, per germline (reference sequence). Germline trimming cut 4 bases from V and 7 bases from J; bases unmatched to any gene: 6. CDR3 length equals 15 residues. CDR3 loop: CASSSPGQGREKLFF. The CDR3 DNA sequence: TGTGCCAGCAGCTCTCCGGGACAGGGGCGTGAAAAACTGTTTTTT.

This sequence joins TRBV11-2 and TRBJ2-7; 13 nucleotides match TRBD2. The junction had 3 bases not matched to a gene; V was cut back by 4 bases and J by 0 bases. This CDR3 contains 16 residues. Per the germline V gene, CDR1 is SGHAT and CDR2 is FQNNGV. The CDR3 here is CASSSGTSGISYEQYF. For the CDR3, the DNA is TGTGCCAGCAGCTCCGGGACTAGCGGGATCTCCTACGAGCAGTACTTC.

V is TRBV5-1 and J is TRBJ2-7; 10 bases map to TRBD1. This CDR3 comprises 14 residues. The trim removed 4 bases at V and 4 bases at J, leaving 5 bases unmatched. Germline CDR1 SGHRS, CDR2 YFSETQ. For the CDR3, the DNA is TGCGCCAGCAGCGGGACAGGGGTCGGGTACGAGCAGTACTTC. It specifies CASSGTGVGYEQYF.

The chain links TRBV5-5 to TRBJ1-4; D is unclear. CDR1 SGHKS and CDR2 YYEKEE come from the germline V gene (reference sequence). V was cut by 0 bases and J by 4 bases, with 7 bases left in between. The CDR3 spans 14 residues. Written as DNA, the CDR3 is TGTGCCAGCAGCTTGGGACGGGTTAATGAAAAACTGTTTTTT. Translating it yields CASSLGRVNEKLFF.

The CDR3 DNA follows: TGTGCCTGGAGTGTACCCATCGACAGTTTTAATTCACCCCTCCACTTT. It yields the protein CAWSVPIDSFNSPLHF. The chain combines TRBV30 with TRBJ1-6; maybe TRBD1 (5 bases). The CDR3 spans 16 residues. The V and J ends lost 0 bases and 6 bases respectively, with 15 bases between them. In germline, CDR1 is GTSNPN, CDR2 SVGIG (reference sequence).

This chain links TRBV7-9 with TRBJ2-7, with D possibly TRBD2 on 7 matching bases. The V end lost 5 bases, the J end lost 4 bases, and 15 bases lay between the germline ends. This CDR3 contains 14 residues. Germline V gives CDR1 SEHNR, CDR2 FQNEAQ (reference sequence). The CDR3 region has the DNA TGTGCCAGCAGCCCAGTGGGGGGGCGATACGAGCAGTACTTC. This translates into CASSPVGGRYEQYF.

V is TRBV6-4 and J is TRBJ1-2, with D possibly being TRBD1 (6 bases). The germline gives CDR1 MRHNA, CDR2 SNTAGT. This CDR3 spans 16 amino acids. Trimming removed 5 bases from V and 6 bases from J, with 22 bases in between. This CDR3 is CASSSSPGHSVHGYTF. In DNA form, the CDR3 reads TGTGCCAGCAGTTCCTCTCCGGGACATTCCGTGCATGGCTACACCTTC.

This clone was detected a few times. V is TRBV18 and J is TRBJ1-1, with D unresolved. Trimming took off 1 base at V and 1 base at J, with 10 bases between the two ends. CDR3 length: 15 amino acids. From germline, CDR1 is KGHSH and CDR2 LQKENI. In DNA form, the CDR3 reads TGTGCCAGCTCACCACAGGGAGTGCGGAACACTGAAGCTTTCTTT. Protein sequence: CASSPQGVRNTEAFF. The full variable domain, completed using reference TRBV18 and TRBJ1-1, is NAGVMQNPRHLVRRRGQEARLRCSPMKGHSHVYWYRQLPEEGLKFMVYLQKENIIDESGMPKERFSAEFPKEGPSILRIQQVVRGDSAAYFCASSPQGVRNTEAFFGQGTRLTVV.

The chain is built from TRBV7-9 and TRBJ1-2, with TRBD1 matching 7 bases. The CDR3 is made up of 15 amino acids. Germline values: CDR1 SEHNR, CDR2 FQNEAQ (reference sequence). The trim removed 5 bases at V and 0 bases at J, leaving 6 bases unmatched. The CDR3 spells CASSIQGGANYGYTF. CDR3 DNA: TGTGCCAGCAGCATTCAGGGGGGCGCTAACTATGGCTACACCTTC. Based on the CDR3 plus reference TRBV7-9 and TRBJ1-2, the full variable domain is DTGVSQNPRHKITKRGQNVTFRCDPISEHNRLYWYRQTLGQGPEFLTYFQNEAQLEKSRLLSDRFSAERPKGSFSTLEIQRTEQGDSAMYLCASSIQGGANYGYTFGSGTRLTVV.

The chain uses TRBV6-5 and TRBJ1-4; 8 bases align to TRBD1. V was clipped by 6 bases and J by 6 bases; unmatched bases: 9. CDR1 is MNHEY, CDR2 SVGAGI, per germline. This CDR3 is 15 amino acids long. This chain's CDR3 is CASRPPGQGHEKLFF. For the CDR3, the DNA is TGTGCCAGCAGACCTCCCGGACAGGGCCATGAAAAACTGTTTTTT.

This chain uses TRBV29-1 with TRBJ1-1, with 9 bases lining up with TRBD1. CDR3 length equals 14 residues. V lost 6 bases to trimming and J lost 0 bases; unmatched junction nucleotides: 5. In germline, CDR1 is SQVTM, CDR2 ANQGSEA. The CDR3 sequence is CSVAGTGMNTEAFF. DNA of the CDR3: TGCAGCGTAGCCGGGACAGGGATGAACACTGAAGCTTTCTTT. The full variable domain, completed using reference TRBV29-1 and TRBJ1-1, is SAVISQKPSRDICQRGTSLTIQCQVDSQVTMMFWYRQQPGQSLTLIATANQGSEATYESGFVIDKFPISRPNLTFSTLTVSNMSPEDSSIYLCSVAGTGMNTEAFFGQGTRLTVV.

The genes are TRBV5-4 and TRBJ2-7, with D possibly being TRBD1 (6 bases). Trimming removed 0 bases at V and 3 bases at J, with 13 bases between. Germline values: CDR1 SGHNT, CDR2 YYREEE (reference sequence). There are 15 residues in the CDR3. This CDR3 reads CASSLGGGTDYEQYF. In DNA, the CDR3 is TGTGCCAGCAGCTTGGGAGGGGGAACCGACTACGAGCAGTACTTC.

The V call is TRBV12-5, the J call TRBJ2-3; D is ambiguous. Germline V gives CDR1 LGHNT, CDR2 FRNRAP. CDR3 length: 13 amino acids. Trimming pared 2 bases from V and 2 bases from J, leaving 5 bases between. The CDR3 coding sequence is TGTGCTAGTGGTTTGCGTAACACAGATACGCAGTATTTT. This encodes CASGLRNTDTQYF.

The rearrangement joins TRBV30 to TRBJ2-7, with a weak D call TRBD1 (6 bases). The CDR3 sequence is 15 residues long. The V gene's germline CDR1 is GTSNPN and CDR2 SVGIG (reference sequence). V gave up 0 bases and J gave up 3 bases, with 15 bases separating them. CDR3 nucleotides: TGTGCCTGGAGTGTGGGGGCAGGGTTAAACTACGAGCAGTACTTC. It specifies CAWSVGAGLNYEQYF.

The chain employs TRBV11-2 and TRBJ2-7; possibly TRBD2 for D (5 bases). V was shortened by 1 base and J by 3 bases, with 10 bases between the two germline ends. CDR1 is SGHAT and CDR2 is FQNNGV in the germline V gene. The CDR3 spans 14 residues. The CDR3: CASSLVGSYYEQYF. DNA for the CDR3: TGTGCCAGCAGCTTAGTTGGGAGCTACTACGAGCAGTACTTC.

The rearrangement links TRBV11-1 to TRBJ2-2; TRBD1 matches 8 bases. Unmatched junction bases numbered 6, after V lost 5 bases and J lost 4 bases. The CDR3 runs 15 residues. Per the germline V gene, CDR1 is SGHAT and CDR2 is FQDESV (reference sequence). The CDR3 spells CASSTRDRGTGELFF. The DNA for the CDR3 is TGTGCCAGCAGCACCCGCGACAGGGGCACCGGGGAGCTGTTTTTT.

The rearrangement links TRBV13 to TRBJ1-2; D might be TRBD1 (6 bases). Germline CDR1 reads PRHDT; CDR2 reads FYEKMQ (reference sequence). V was shortened by 4 bases and J by 4 bases, with 10 bases between the two germline ends. The CDR3 is 13 residues long. For the CDR3, the DNA is TGTGCCAGCAGCTCGGGGGCAGGCTATGGCTACACCTTC. Translating it yields CASSSGAGYGYTF.

V usage is TRBV7-3 and J usage is TRBJ2-5; 9 bases are shared with TRBD2. Trimming removed 4 bases from V and 1 base from J; junction bases left unmatched: 1. Germline V gene data show CDR1 as SGHTA and CDR2 as FQGTGA. The CDR3 contains 14 residues. The CDR3 bases are TGTGCCAGCAGCTCGACTAGCGGCCAAGAGACCCAGTACTTC. Translated, it gives CASSSTSGQETQYF.

The V gene is TRBV30, the J gene TRBJ2-5, with 7 bases identical to TRBD2. Germline CDR1 and CDR2: GTSNPN and SVGIG (reference sequence). This CDR3 has 12 amino acids. The trim removed 5 bases at V and 7 bases at J, leaving 7 bases unmatched. Here the CDR3 reads CAWGDRGGTQYF. CDR3 nucleotides: TGTGCCTGGGGGGACCGCGGGGGGACCCAGTACTTC. The whole variable domain, remainder taken from reference TRBV30 and TRBJ2-5, is SQTIHQWPATLVQPVGSPLSLECTVEGTSNPNLYWYRQAAGRGLQLLFYSVGIGQISSEVPQNLSASRPQDRQFILSSKKLLLSDSGFYLCAWGDRGGTQYFGPGTRLLVL.

The rearrangement uses TRBV20-1 and TRBJ1-1; D is ambiguous. V lost 3 bases and J lost 11, with 10 bases in between. This CDR3 comprises 10 residues. Germline assignment: CDR1 DFQATT and CDR2 SNEGSKA (reference sequence). CDR3 in DNA: TGCAGTGCTAGTGGCCTCCCGGCTTTCTTT. Translating gives CSASGLPAFF.

J is TRBJ1-6 and V is TRBV5-1; 7 nucleotides match TRBD1. Trimming took 3 bases from V and 10 from J; bases not matched to a gene: 7. CDR3 length: 14 residues. CDR1 is SGHRS, CDR2 YFSETQ, per germline. The CDR3 region has the DNA TGCGCCAGCAGCTCCGACAGGGAGGGATCACCCCTCCACTTT. Its translation: CASSSDREGSPLHF. Together with reference TRBV5-1 and TRBJ1-6, the CDR3 gives the full variable domain: KAGVTQTPRYLIKTRGQQVTLSCSPISGHRSVSWYQQTPGQGLQFLFEYFSETQRNKGNFPGRFSGRQFSNSRSEMNVSTLELGDSALYLCASSSDREGSPLHFGNGTRLTVT.

This chain uses TRBV6-5 with TRBJ1-6, with TRBD1 as a possible D gene (5 bases). The CDR3 covers 15 residues. The germline CDR1 and CDR2 sequences are MNHEY and SVGAGI. The V end was cut by 6 bases, the J end by 3 bases, with 12 bases between. CDR3 DNA: TGTGCCAGCAGACCGACAGAACACTATAATTCACCCCTCCACTTT. It is translated as CASRPTEHYNSPLHF.